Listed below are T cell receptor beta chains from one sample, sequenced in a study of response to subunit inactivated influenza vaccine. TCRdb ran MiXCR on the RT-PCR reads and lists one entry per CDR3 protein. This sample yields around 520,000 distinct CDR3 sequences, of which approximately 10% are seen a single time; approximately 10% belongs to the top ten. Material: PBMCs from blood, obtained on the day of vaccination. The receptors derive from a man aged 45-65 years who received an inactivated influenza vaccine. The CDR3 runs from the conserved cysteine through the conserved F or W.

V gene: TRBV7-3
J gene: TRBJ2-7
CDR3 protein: CASSLSNSHEQYF

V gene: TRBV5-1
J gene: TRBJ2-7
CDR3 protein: CASSLAQGAREQYF

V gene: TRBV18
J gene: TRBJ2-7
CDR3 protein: CASSQEQGRGYEQYF

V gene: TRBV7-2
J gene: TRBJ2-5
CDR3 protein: CASSLVGSYQETQYF

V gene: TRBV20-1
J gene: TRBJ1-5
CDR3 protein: CSGHRGNQPQHF

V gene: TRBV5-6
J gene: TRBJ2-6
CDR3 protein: CASSYVGTGLSGANVLTF

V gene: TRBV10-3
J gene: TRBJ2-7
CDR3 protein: CAISGQVGEQYF

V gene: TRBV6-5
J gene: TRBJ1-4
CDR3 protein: CASSYPNRGTNEKLFF

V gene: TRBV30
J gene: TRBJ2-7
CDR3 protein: CAWSRQGRGYEQYF

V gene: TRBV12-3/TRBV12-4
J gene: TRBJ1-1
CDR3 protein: CASSRQGMNTEAFF

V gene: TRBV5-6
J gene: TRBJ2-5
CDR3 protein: CASSLGVETQYF

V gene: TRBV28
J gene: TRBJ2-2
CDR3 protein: CASRTGLAVTGELFF

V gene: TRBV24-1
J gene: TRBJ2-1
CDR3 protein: CATSDSTAGGLPREQFF

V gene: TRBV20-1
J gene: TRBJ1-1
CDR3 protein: CSARNIDGNTEAFF

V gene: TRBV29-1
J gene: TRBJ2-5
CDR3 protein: CSVRPGQGLETQYF

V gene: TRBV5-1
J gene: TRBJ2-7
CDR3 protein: CASSYFRGYEQYF

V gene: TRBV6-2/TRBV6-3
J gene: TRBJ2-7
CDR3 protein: CASSRYSGSSYEQYF

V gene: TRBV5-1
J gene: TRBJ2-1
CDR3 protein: CASREGQGTYNEQFF

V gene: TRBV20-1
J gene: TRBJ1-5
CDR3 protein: CSASFQGRDQPQHF

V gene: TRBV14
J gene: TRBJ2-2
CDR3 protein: CASGPTRTGELFF

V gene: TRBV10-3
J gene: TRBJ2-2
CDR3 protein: CAISSPENTGELFF

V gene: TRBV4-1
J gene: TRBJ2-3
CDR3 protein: CASSQAALVSADTQYF

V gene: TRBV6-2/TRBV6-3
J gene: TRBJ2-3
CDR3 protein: CASSYEGVTGGHTHTLADTQYF

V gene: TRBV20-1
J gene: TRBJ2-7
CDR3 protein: CSARDAASSYEQYF

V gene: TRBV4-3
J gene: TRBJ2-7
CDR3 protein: CASSQDHLARGYEQYF

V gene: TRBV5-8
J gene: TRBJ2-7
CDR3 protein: CASGQDYSYEQYF

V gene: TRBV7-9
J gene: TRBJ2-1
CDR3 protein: CASSPRRLEQFF

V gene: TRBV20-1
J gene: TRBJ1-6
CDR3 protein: CSARDQSGTGFSPLHF

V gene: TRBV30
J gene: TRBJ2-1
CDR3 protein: CAWNTGGSYNEQFF

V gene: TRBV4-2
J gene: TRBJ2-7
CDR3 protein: CASSQDLTTGWAYEQYF

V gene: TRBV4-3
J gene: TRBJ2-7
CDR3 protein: CASSHSRAGGSSEQYF

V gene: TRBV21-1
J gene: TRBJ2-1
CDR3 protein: CASLLAGGINSYNEQFF

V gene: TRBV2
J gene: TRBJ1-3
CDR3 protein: CASSEASYSGNTIYF

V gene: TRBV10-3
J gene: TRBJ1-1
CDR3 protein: CAISDQTGVNTEAFF

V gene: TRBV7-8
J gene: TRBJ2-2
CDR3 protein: CASSLLANTGELFF

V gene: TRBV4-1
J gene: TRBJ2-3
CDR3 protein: CASSQAIPPDTQYF

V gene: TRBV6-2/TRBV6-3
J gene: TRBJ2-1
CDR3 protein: CASSSLAGRGNYNEQFF

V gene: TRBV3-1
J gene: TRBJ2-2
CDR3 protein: CASSLSMDTGELFF

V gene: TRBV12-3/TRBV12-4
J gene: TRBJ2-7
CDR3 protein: CASNGQGVFYEQYF

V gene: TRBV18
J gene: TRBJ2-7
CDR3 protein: CASSPSAGGRWEQYF

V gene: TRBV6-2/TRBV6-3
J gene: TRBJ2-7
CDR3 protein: CASSYPFYEQYF

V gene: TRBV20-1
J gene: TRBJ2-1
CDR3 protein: CSAGGTGGRSYNEQFF

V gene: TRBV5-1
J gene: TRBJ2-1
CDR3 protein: CASSLTGMSSYNEQFF

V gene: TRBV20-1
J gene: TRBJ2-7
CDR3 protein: CSARDGRGSYDQYF

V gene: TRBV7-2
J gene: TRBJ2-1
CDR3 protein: CASSLSSGTASYNEQFF

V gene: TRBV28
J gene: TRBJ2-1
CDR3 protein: CASIPDRGPHNEQFF

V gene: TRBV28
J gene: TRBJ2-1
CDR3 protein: CASSLKLTYNEQFF

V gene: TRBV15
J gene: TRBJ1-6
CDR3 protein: CATSAGDSPLHF

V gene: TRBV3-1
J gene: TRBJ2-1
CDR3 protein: CASSQEVAERQDEQFF

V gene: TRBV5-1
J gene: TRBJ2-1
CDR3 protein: CASSFRQGGGNEQFF

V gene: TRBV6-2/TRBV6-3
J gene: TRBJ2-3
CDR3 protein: CASSSPSGRNTQYF